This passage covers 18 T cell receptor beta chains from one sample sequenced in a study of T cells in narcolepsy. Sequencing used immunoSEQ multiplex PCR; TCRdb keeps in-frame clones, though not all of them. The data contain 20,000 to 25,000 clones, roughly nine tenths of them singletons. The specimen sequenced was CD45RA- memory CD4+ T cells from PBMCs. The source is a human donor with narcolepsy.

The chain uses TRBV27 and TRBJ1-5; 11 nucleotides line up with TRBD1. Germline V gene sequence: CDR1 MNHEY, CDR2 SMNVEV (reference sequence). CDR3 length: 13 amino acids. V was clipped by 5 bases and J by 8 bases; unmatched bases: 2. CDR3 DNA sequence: TGTGCCAGCAGTAGGGACAGGGGGGAGCCCCAGCATTTT. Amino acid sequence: CASSRDRGEPQHF.

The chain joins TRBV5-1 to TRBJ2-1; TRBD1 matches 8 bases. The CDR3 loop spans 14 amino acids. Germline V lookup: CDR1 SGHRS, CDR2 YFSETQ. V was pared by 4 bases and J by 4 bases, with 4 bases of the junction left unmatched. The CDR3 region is CASSPGQAYNEQFF. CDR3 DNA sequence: TGCGCCAGCAGCCCGGGACAGGCTTACAATGAGCAGTTCTTC. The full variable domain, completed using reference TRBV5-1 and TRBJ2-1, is KAGVTQTPRYLIKTRGQQVTLSCSPISGHRSVSWYQQTPGQGLQFLFEYFSETQRNKGNFPGRFSGRQFSNSRSEMNVSTLELGDSALYLCASSPGQAYNEQFFGPGTRLTVL.

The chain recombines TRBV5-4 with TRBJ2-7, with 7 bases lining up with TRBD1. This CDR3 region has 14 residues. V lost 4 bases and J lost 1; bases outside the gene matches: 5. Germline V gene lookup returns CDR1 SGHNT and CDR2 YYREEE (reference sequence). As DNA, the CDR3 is TGTGCCAGCAGCCGTAGACAGGGATCCTACGAGCAGTACTTC. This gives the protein CASSRRQGSYEQYF. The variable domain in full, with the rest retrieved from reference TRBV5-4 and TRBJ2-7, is ETGVTQSPTHLIKTRGQQVTLRCSSQSGHNTVSWYQQALGQGPQFIFQYYREEENGRGNFPPRFSGLQFPNYSSELNVNALELDDSALYLCASSRRQGSYEQYFGPGTRLTVT.

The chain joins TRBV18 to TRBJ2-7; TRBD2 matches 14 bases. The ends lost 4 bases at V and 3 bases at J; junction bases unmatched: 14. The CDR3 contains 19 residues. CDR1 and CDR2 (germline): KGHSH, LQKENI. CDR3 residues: CASSRSGLAGVPRVYEQYF. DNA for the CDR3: TGTGCCAGCTCACGTTCGGGACTAGCGGGAGTCCCCCGCGTCTACGAGCAGTACTTC.

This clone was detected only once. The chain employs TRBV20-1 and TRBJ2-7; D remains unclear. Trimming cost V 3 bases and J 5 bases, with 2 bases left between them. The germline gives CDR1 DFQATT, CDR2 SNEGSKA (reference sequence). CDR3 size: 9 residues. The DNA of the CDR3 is TGCAGTGCTAGCAACGAGCAGTACTTC. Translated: CSASNEQYF.

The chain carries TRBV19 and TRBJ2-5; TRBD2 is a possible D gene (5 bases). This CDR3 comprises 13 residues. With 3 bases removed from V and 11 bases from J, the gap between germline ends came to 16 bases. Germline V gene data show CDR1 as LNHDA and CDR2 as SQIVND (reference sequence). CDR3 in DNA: TGTGCCAGTAGTATTCGACCAGAGGGAGAGCAGTACTTC. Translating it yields CASSIRPEGEQYF. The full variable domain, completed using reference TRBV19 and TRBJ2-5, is DGGITQSPKYLFRKEGQNVTLSCEQNLNHDAMYWYRQDPGQGLRLIYYSQIVNDFQKGDIAEGYSVSREKKESFPLTVTSAQKNPTAFYLCASSIRPEGEQYFGPGTRLLVL.

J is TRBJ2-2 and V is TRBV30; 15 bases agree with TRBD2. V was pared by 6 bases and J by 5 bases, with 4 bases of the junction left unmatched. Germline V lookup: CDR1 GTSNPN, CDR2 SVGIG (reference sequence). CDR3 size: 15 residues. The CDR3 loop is CACRTSGRGTGELFF. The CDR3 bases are TGTGCCTGCCGGACTAGCGGGAGGGGGACCGGGGAGCTGTTTTTT. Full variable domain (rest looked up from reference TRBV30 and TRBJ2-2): SQTIHQWPATLVQPVGSPLSLECTVEGTSNPNLYWYRQAAGRGLQLLFYSVGIGQISSEVPQNLSASRPQDRQFILSSKKLLLSDSGFYLCACRTSGRGTGELFFGEGSRLTVL.

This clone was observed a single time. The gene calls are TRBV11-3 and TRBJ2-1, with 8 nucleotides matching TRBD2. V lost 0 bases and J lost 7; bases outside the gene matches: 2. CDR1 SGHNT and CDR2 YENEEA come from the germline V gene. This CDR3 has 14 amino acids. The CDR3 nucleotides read TGTGCCAGCAGCTTAGAGGCTAGCGGGAATGAGCAGTTCTTC. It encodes CASSLEASGNEQFF.

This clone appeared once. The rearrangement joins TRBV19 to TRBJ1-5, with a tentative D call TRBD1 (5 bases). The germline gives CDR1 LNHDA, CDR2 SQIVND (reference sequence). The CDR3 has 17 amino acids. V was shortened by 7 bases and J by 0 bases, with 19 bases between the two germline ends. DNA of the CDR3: TGTGCCAGTACCCCGGGGGTGGCAAAACCTAGCAATCAGCCCCAGCATTTT. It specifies CASTPGVAKPSNQPQHF.

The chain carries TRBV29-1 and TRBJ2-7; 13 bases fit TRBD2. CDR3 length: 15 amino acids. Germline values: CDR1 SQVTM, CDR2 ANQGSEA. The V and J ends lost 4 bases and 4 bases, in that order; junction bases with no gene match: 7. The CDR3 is CSVVVGLAGEYEQYF. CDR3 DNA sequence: TGCAGCGTTGTCGTCGGACTAGCGGGAGAGTACGAGCAGTACTTC.

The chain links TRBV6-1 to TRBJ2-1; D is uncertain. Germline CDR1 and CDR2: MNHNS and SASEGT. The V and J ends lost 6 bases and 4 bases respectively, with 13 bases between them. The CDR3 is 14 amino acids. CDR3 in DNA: TGTGCCAGCAGGTCTCTAGATTCGTACAATGAGCAGTTCTTC. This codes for CASRSLDSYNEQFF.

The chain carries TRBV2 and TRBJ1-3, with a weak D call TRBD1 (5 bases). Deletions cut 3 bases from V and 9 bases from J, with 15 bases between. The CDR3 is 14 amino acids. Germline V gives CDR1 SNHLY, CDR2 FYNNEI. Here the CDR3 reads CASSERQGYGTIYF. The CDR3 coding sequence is TGTGCCAGCAGTGAGAGGCAGGGTTACGGCACCATATATTTT.

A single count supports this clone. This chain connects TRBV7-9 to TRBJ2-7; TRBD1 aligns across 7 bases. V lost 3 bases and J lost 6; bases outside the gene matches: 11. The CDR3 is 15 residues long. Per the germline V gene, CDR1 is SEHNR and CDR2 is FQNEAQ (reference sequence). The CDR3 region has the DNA TGTGCCAGCAGCTTCGGACAGGTTGCTATGGGCGAGCAGTACTTC. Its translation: CASSFGQVAMGEQYF.

DNA of the CDR3: TGTGCCAGCAGTGAAGGGGAGGGGTTCGGTGGCTACACCTTC. Its translation is CASSEGEGFGGYTF. This chain links TRBV2 with TRBJ1-2, with a possible D match to TRBD1 (5 bases). Trimming left V 1 base short and J 7 bases short, with 13 bases between. The germline CDR1 and CDR2 sequences are SNHLY and FYNNEI. The CDR3 runs to 14 residues.

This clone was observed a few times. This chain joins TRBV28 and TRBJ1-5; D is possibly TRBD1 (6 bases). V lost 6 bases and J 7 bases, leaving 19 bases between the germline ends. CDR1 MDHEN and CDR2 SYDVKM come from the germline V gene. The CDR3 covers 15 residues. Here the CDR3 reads CASSRPGGQGQPQHF. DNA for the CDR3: TGTGCCAGCAGCCGCCCCGGGGGGCAGGGGCAGCCCCAGCATTTT.

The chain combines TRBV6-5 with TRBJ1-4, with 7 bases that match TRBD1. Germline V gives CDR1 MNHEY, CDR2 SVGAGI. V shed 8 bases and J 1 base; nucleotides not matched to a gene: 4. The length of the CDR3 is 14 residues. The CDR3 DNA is TGTGCCAGCGCCAGGGACAGAACTAATGAAAAACTGTTTTTT. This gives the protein CASARDRTNEKLFF.

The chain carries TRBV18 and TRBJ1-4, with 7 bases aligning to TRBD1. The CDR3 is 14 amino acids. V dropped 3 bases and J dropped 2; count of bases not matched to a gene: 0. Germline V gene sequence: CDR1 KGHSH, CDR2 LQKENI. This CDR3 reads CASSPTGTNEKLFF. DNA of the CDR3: TGTGCCAGCTCACCGACAGGGACTAATGAAAAACTGTTTTTT.

CDR3 DNA: TGTGCCAGCTCACCACCCGAAGGAACAGATACGCAGTATTTT. Protein: CASSPPEGTDTQYF. This chain uses TRBV18 with TRBJ2-3; D remains unclear. This CDR3 comprises 14 residues. Trimming stripped 0 bases from V and 3 bases from J, with 7 bases between. Germline CDR1 KGHSH, CDR2 LQKENI.